The 24 T cell receptor beta chains in this list originate from one sample, sequenced in a study of T cells in Graves' hyperthyroidism and ophthalmopathy. RNA transcripts yielded amplified TCR beta CDR3 regions. The HTBI primer set was used in a first-round RT-PCR of the TCR CDR3. Via MiXCR, TCRdb re-called the multiplex PCR reads, giving one row per CDR3 protein. The sample holds 650,000 to 750,000 distinct CDR3 sequences, less than 15% seen once. What was sequenced was blood. The receptors stem from a young woman with Graves' hyperthyroidism.

A few counts support this clonotype. As DNA, the CDR3 is TGCAGTGCTAGACAGCTACAAGAGACCCAGTACTTC. Encoded protein: CSARQLQETQYF. J is TRBJ2-5 and V is TRBV20-1; D not certain. This CDR3 has 12 residues. Looked up from germline, CDR1 is DFQATT and CDR2 is SNEGSKA (reference sequence). The germline V and J ends were trimmed by 2 bases and 2 bases, with 6 bases remaining between them.

The V and J genes are TRBV2 and TRBJ1-5; TRBD1 aligns across 9 bases. V lost 8 bases, J lost 2 bases, and 7 bases stayed unmatched. The germline V gene has CDR1 SNHLY and CDR2 FYNNEI. The CDR3 consists of 15 residues. The CDR3 DNA sequence: TGTGCCAGCGGCGGGACAGGGAGGGGCAATCAGCCCCAGCATTTT. Protein sequence: CASGGTGRGNQPQHF. Full variable domain (outside the CDR3, taken from reference TRBV2 and TRBJ1-5): EPEVTQTPSHQVTQMGQEVILRCVPISNHLYFYWYRQILGQKVEFLVSFYNNEISEKSEIFDDQFSVERPDGSNFTLKIRSTKLEDSAMYFCASGGTGRGNQPQHFGDGTRLSIL.

This clonotype was found many times. This chain uses TRBV7-3 with TRBJ1-1; the D is unclear. Germline CDR1 is SGHTA and CDR2 is FQGTGA. The V end was cut by 5 bases, the J end by 3 bases, with 13 bases between. The CDR3 spans 14 residues. CDR3 coding DNA: TGTGCCAGCAGCCGATGGACTTCGGACACTGAAGCTTTCTTT. It codes for CASSRWTSDTEAFF.

This clonotype has ten or more counts. The chain carries TRBV30 and TRBJ1-4; 7 bases align to TRBD1. Germline-derived CDR1 and CDR2 are GTSNPN and SVGIG (reference sequence). The CDR3 sequence is 13 residues long. Unmatched junction bases numbered 5, after V lost 5 bases and J lost 5 bases. In DNA, the CDR3 is TGTGCCTGGTCGACAGGGTACAATGAAAAACTGTTTTTT. This encodes CAWSTGYNEKLFF.

The chain uses TRBV15 and TRBJ2-7, with a possible D match to TRBD1 (6 bases). The CDR3 covers 15 residues. V dropped 0 bases and J dropped 2 bases, with 11 bases sitting between them. From germline, CDR1 is LNHNV and CDR2 YYDKDF (reference sequence). DNA of the CDR3: TGTGCCACCAGCAGAGATAGGGGGATCCCCTACGAGCAGTACTTC. Protein product: CATSRDRGIPYEQYF.

This clonotype was detected a few times. The chain employs TRBV2 and TRBJ1-2; D remains unclear. The CDR3 runs to 14 residues. Germline V CDR1 and CDR2: SNHLY, FYNNEI. Trimming left V 0 bases short and J 7 bases short, with 12 bases between. Written as DNA, the CDR3 is TGTGCCAGCAGTGAAGCGCTGGGGTATAGTGGCTACACCTTC. Translated: CASSEALGYSGYTF.

The chain links TRBV4-1 to TRBJ2-7, with 14 bases matching TRBD2. Germline trimming cut 1 base from V and 7 bases from J; bases unmatched to any gene: 6. The germline gives CDR1 MGHRA, CDR2 YSYEKL. The CDR3 has 16 amino acids. For the CDR3, the DNA is TGCGCCAGCAGCCAAGGACTAGCGGGAGGGCCGGGTGAGCAGTACTTC. This sequence encodes CASSQGLAGGPGEQYF.

This clonotype turned up a few times. J is TRBJ1-2 and V is TRBV18, with TRBD1 matching over 7 bases. The CDR3 totals 15 residues. Looked up from germline, CDR1 is KGHSH and CDR2 is LQKENI. V was clipped by 1 base and J by 0 bases; unmatched bases: 2. The CDR3: CASSPRDSSNYGYTF. CDR3 nucleotides: TGTGCCAGCTCACCACGGGACAGCTCTAACTATGGCTACACCTTC.

This clonotype showed up many times. This sequence joins TRBV3-1 and TRBJ2-3; no firm D call. V lost 0 bases and J 0 bases, leaving 10 bases between the germline ends. Germline V gives CDR1 LGHDT, CDR2 YNNKEL (reference sequence). This CDR3 is 16 amino acids long. The CDR3 sequence: CASSQEPLTSTDTQYF. The CDR3 DNA reads as TGTGCCAGCAGCCAAGAGCCGCTAACTAGCACAGATACGCAGTATTTT.

The genes are TRBV12-3 or TRBV12-4 and TRBJ2-7; 9 bases match TRBD2. The CDR3 loop spans 18 amino acids. The ends lost 3 bases at V and 3 bases at J; junction bases unmatched: 15. CDR3 region: CASSFFLAAGGPHYEQYF. Written as DNA, the CDR3 is TGTGCCAGCAGTTTTTTCCTAGCGGCGGGAGGGCCTCACTACGAGCAGTACTTC.

The CDR3 spells CASSASTDPSYEQYF. The CDR3 DNA sequence: TGCGCCAGCAGCGCCTCGACAGACCCGTCCTACGAGCAGTACTTC. The chain carries TRBV10-1 and TRBJ2-7; a weak D match, TRBD1 (5 bases). Per germline, CDR1 WNHNN and CDR2 SYGVQD (reference sequence). The CDR3 is 15 amino acids. Trimming left V 6 bases short and J 1 base short, with 16 bases between.

The sample holds a few counts of this clonotype. The chain links TRBV6-1 to TRBJ2-4; a weak D match, TRBD1 (6 bases). Germline V gene sequence: CDR1 MNHNS, CDR2 SASEGT. The CDR3 has 18 residues. V lost 8 bases to trimming and J lost 1 base, with 24 bases between them. Written as DNA, the CDR3 is TGTGCCAGCGGATGGACAGCAGGTCAGACCGGGGCCAAAAACATTCAGTACTTC. Translated: CASGWTAGQTGAKNIQYF.

V and J are TRBV7-9 and TRBJ2-6, with D hard to call. CDR3 length equals 18 residues. Germline V CDR1 and CDR2: SEHNR, FQNEAQ (reference sequence). Trimming stripped 1 base from V and 0 bases from J, with 13 bases between. The CDR3 DNA reads TGTGCCAGCAGCTTAGGTCTGGGGTTCTCCTCTGGGGCCAACGTCCTGACTTTC. This gives the protein CASSLGLGFSSGANVLTF.

This clonotype was counted a few times. CDR3 nucleotide sequence: TGTGCCAGCAGCGTAGGAGGGATTTCTGGGGCCAACGTCCTGACTTTC. It translates to CASSVGGISGANVLTF. This sequence joins TRBV9 and TRBJ2-6; weak D call: TRBD2 (5 bases). V was trimmed by 0 bases and J by 1 base, leaving 8 bases between them. CDR3 length equals 16 residues. Per germline, CDR1 SGDLS and CDR2 YYNGEE.

Note on this clonotype: The junction departs from germline at one end; a sequencing error may be responsible. The V and J genes are TRBV6-2 or TRBV6-3 and TRBJ2-3, with 7 bases fitting TRBD1. Per the germline V gene, CDR1 is MNHEY and CDR2 is SVGEGT. This CDR3 spans 15 amino acids. For the CDR3, the DNA is TGTGCCAGCAGTTACTCAGACAGGGATACAGATACGCGGTATTTT. Translating gives CASSYSDRDTDTRYF.

V and J are TRBV20-1 and TRBJ2-1; unclear D gene. Germline CDR1 is DFQATT and CDR2 is SNEGSKA (reference sequence). The CDR3 covers 14 residues. V dropped 0 bases and J dropped 9 bases, with 15 bases sitting between them. The CDR3 sequence: CSARDGLGLGEQFF. CDR3 nucleotides: TGCAGTGCTAGAGATGGGCTAGGCCTAGGTGAGCAGTTCTTC.

This clonotype was detected a few times. The chain has TRBV4-3 and TRBJ1-1; a possible D gene is TRBD1 (5 bases). Per the germline V gene, CDR1 is LGHNA and CDR2 is YSLEER. Trimming took off 0 bases at V and 4 bases at J, with 12 bases between the two ends. The CDR3 sequence is 15 residues long. The CDR3 protein is CASSQDYRGGTEAFF. Here the CDR3 DNA reads TGCGCCAGCAGCCAAGATTACCGGGGCGGCACTGAAGCTTTCTTT.

V gene TRBV2 combines with J gene TRBJ2-1; tentatively, D is TRBD2 (5 bases). Germline CDR1 is SNHLY and CDR2 is FYNNEI. V was shortened by 2 bases and J by 2 bases, with 10 bases between the two germline ends. There are 15 residues in the CDR3. The CDR3 nucleotides are TGTGCCAGCAGTGAAACTAGGACCACCTACAATGAGCAGTTCTTC. It yields the protein CASSETRTTYNEQFF.

This clonotype has a count of ten or more. The J gene is TRBJ2-3, the V gene TRBV3-1, with 12 bases aligning to TRBD2. The germline V gene encodes CDR1 LGHDT and CDR2 YNNKEL (reference sequence). The CDR3 length is 18 residues. Trimming took 0 bases from V and 4 from J; bases not matched to a gene: 8. CDR3 in amino acids: CASSQDLVASGRADTQYF. CDR3 in DNA: TGTGCCAGCAGCCAAGATCTTGTGGCTAGCGGGAGGGCAGATACGCAGTATTTT.

J is TRBJ1-5 and V is TRBV6-1; 8 bases match TRBD1. CDR1 is MNHNS and CDR2 is SASEGT in the germline V gene. The CDR3 is 16 residues long. The V and J ends lost 7 bases and 5 bases, in that order; junction bases with no gene match: 13. CDR3 loop: CASTSHTGGRDQPQHF. CDR3 nucleotides: TGTGCCAGCACTTCCCATACAGGGGGTCGTGATCAGCCCCAGCATTTT.

With regard to this clonotype: Being one base from a much bigger clone, this may be a read error. The chain links TRBV27 to TRBJ2-1; D remains ambiguous. The germline V gene encodes CDR1 MNHEY and CDR2 SMNVEV (reference sequence). V lost 3 bases, J lost 5 bases, and 14 bases lay in between. This CDR3 has 15 amino acids. The chain's CDR3 is CASSFENLTDNEQFF. For the CDR3, the DNA is TGTGCCAGCAGTTTCGAAAACCTGACCGACAATGAGCAGTTCTTC.

Many counts were recorded for this clonotype. The gene calls are TRBV18 and TRBJ2-1, with no clear D. From germline, CDR1 is KGHSH and CDR2 LQKENI. The CDR3 is made up of 16 amino acids. Trimming removed 3 bases at V and 5 bases at J, with 17 bases between. The CDR3 is CASSPTSVYRNNEQFF. DNA for the CDR3: TGTGCCAGCTCACCCACCAGCGTTTATCGCAACAATGAGCAGTTCTTC.

This clonotype appeared many times. The genes are TRBV28 and TRBJ2-1, with TRBD2 identical over 12 bases. V lost 7 bases, J lost 1 base, and 2 bases stayed unmatched. The CDR3 is made up of 15 amino acids. Germline assignment: CDR1 MDHEN and CDR2 SYDVKM. The DNA of the CDR3 is TGTGCCAGCAAGACTAGCGGGGGATCCTACAATGAGCAGTTCTTC. Protein: CASKTSGGSYNEQFF. Based on the CDR3 plus reference TRBV28 and TRBJ2-1, the full variable domain is DVKVTQSSRYLVKRTGEKVFLECVQDMDHENMFWYRQDPGLGLRLIYFSYDVKMKEKGDIPEGYSVSREKKERFSLILESASTNQTSMYLCASKTSGGSYNEQFFGPGTRLTVL.

This clonotype was counted ten times or more. The CDR3 is CASFAVDRVYEQYF. The CDR3 nucleotides read TGTGCCAGCTTTGCCGTGGACAGGGTCTACGAGCAGTACTTC. The chain joins TRBV28 to TRBJ2-7, with 8 bases lining up with TRBD1. V lost 8 bases, J lost 3 bases, and 9 bases stayed unmatched. Germline V gene lookup returns CDR1 MDHEN and CDR2 SYDVKM. The CDR3 length is 14 residues.